This T cell receptor beta chain was sequenced for a study of blood T cell repertoires in COVID-19. Study context: Both acute and convalescent COVID-19 samples were obtained from the United States, Italy and Spain. PBMCs, B-cell-depleted T cells, or T cells were the source of the cDNA or gDNA that made up the material.

The protocol was immunoSEQ multiplex PCR, while the TCRdb copy is restricted to in-frame clones and leaves out a portion. In the table there are roughly 47,000 clones, about 90% of which are singletons. This clone was seen a few times. CDR1 MDHEN and CDR2 SYDVKM come from the germline V gene. This CDR3 has 16 residues. V was shortened by 3 bases and J by 3 bases, with 18 bases between the two germline ends. This TCR came from a man aged 50 to 59 with acute or convalescent COVID-19. This rearrangement joins TRBV28 to TRBJ2-7; D might be TRBD2 (5 bases). Material for sequencing was peripheral blood. The CDR3 is CASSFVIGLNDYEQYF. CDR3 bases: TGTGCCAGCAGTTTCGTGATCGGACTGAATGACTACGAGCAGTACTTC.